The 8 T cell receptor beta chains below all came from one sample that was sequenced in a study of shared clonotypes between healthy human individuals. TCRdb's table, derived via immunoSEQ multiplex PCR, lists solely in-frame clones and lacks some. The table has about 1.5 million clones, roughly 96% seen once. The specimen was naive CD4+ T cells sorted from blood. Described subset: CD45RA+ positively selected. These receptors were collected from a man aged 25 to 40 in good health.

J is TRBJ2-2 and V is TRBV7-9; no clear D. This CDR3 region has 12 residues. V lost 3 bases and J lost 7, with 6 bases in between. The germline V gene has CDR1 SEHNR and CDR2 FQNEAQ (reference sequence). This CDR3 is CASSLSNGELFF. The CDR3 region has the DNA TGTGCCAGCAGCTTGTCGAACGGGGAGCTGTTTTTT.

The chain recombines TRBV19 with TRBJ2-7; TRBD2 is a possible D gene (5 bases). The CDR3 runs to 13 residues. Per germline, CDR1 LNHDA and CDR2 SQIVND (reference sequence). Deletions cut 6 bases from V and 0 bases from J, with 9 bases between. CDR3 DNA: TGTGCCAGTAGGAGAGGGAGCTCCTACGAGCAGTACTTC. Protein sequence: CASRRGSSYEQYF.

The chain links TRBV5-1 to TRBJ2-7; 8 positions match TRBD1. The CDR3 loop spans 13 amino acids. CDR1 and CDR2 (germline): SGHRS, YFSETQ. J lost 5 bases, V lost 1 base, and 2 bases had no gene match. CDR3 nucleotides: TGCGCCAGCAGCTTGACAGGGGGACACGAGCAGTACTTC. Its protein product is CASSLTGGHEQYF.

As concerns this clone: This CDR3 is also generated by other DNA sequences in the sample. The J gene is TRBJ2-1, the V gene TRBV29-1, with D possibly TRBD2 on 5 matching bases. Deletions cut 6 bases from V and 6 bases from J, with 9 bases between. The CDR3 runs to 11 residues. The germline gives CDR1 SQVTM, CDR2 ANQGSEA. CDR3 sequence reads: CSVGEGNEQFF. In DNA, the CDR3 is TGCAGCGTGGGCGAGGGCAATGAGCAGTTCTTC.

The V and J genes are TRBV4-1 and TRBJ2-3; 7 bases map to TRBD2. The CDR3 consists of 17 residues. Trimming cost V 4 bases and J 2 bases; bases outside gene matches: 12. Germline CDR1 and CDR2: MGHRA and YSYEKL. Here the CDR3 reads CASSPFTWRENTDTQYF. CDR3 DNA sequence: TGCGCCAGCAGCCCATTCACGTGGCGGGAGAACACAGATACGCAGTATTTT.

The chain carries TRBV5-1 and TRBJ2-3, with 11 bases fitting TRBD2. The germline gives CDR1 SGHRS, CDR2 YFSETQ. The CDR3 sequence is 16 residues long. V shed 3 bases and J 0 bases; nucleotides not matched to a gene: 3. The CDR3 DNA sequence: TGCGCCAGCAGCTGGGGACTAGCGGAAAGCACAGATACGCAGTATTTT. Protein product: CASSWGLAESTDTQYF.

The rearrangement joins TRBV7-6 to TRBJ2-3; no clear D. Trimming stripped 0 bases from V and 6 bases from J, with 13 bases between. Per germline, CDR1 SGHVS and CDR2 FNYEAQ. This CDR3 comprises 15 residues. In DNA form, the CDR3 reads TGTGCCAGCAGCTTAGCGCTACTCCTCCAGGATACGCAGTATTTT. Its protein is CASSLALLLQDTQYF.

The chain links TRBV5-1 to TRBJ2-5; 10 nucleotides line up with TRBD1. The CDR3 is 15 amino acids. V trimming: 6 bases; J trimming: 0 bases; junction bases outside the gene matches: 5. The germline CDR1 and CDR2 sequences are SGHRS and YFSETQ. The DNA for the CDR3 is TGCGCCAGCAACCGGGACAGGGGCAACCAAGAGACCCAGTACTTC. Protein: CASNRDRGNQETQYF.